Each of the 13 T cell receptor beta chains below was sequenced from the same sample in a study of cytomegalovirus exposure and HLA in healthy donors. The PCR made use of 60 Vbeta and 13 Jbeta primers. Libraries were prepared by immunoSEQ multiplex PCR; TCRdb keeps only in-frame clonotypes and omits some of them. This table has under 300,000 clones, roughly two thirds appearing once. Sequences were obtained from PBMCs. These receptors were taken from a female donor in good health and CMV-seronegative.

V is TRBV29-1 and J is TRBJ1-1, with a possible D match to TRBD1 (6 bases). This CDR3 has 15 amino acids. Germline CDR1 reads SQVTM; CDR2 reads ANQGSEA. Trimming pared 4 bases from V and 6 bases from J, leaving 21 bases between. The DNA of the CDR3 is TGCAGCGTTGTAAGCGGCCGGACAGTCGATCCTGAAGCTTTCTTT. Protein product: CSVVSGRTVDPEAFF.

The chain has TRBV6-6 and TRBJ1-2; D is ambiguous. This CDR3 comprises 13 residues. V was pared by 0 bases and J by 8 bases, with 10 bases between. Germline lookup yields CDR1 MNHNY and CDR2 SVGAGI (reference sequence). This CDR3 reads CASSYSTWAGYTF. CDR3 coding DNA: TGTGCCAGCAGTTACTCGACCTGGGCGGGCTACACCTTC.

The V call is TRBV7-3, the J call TRBJ2-3, with TRBD2 identical over 8 bases. CDR1 is SGHTA, CDR2 FQGTGA, per germline. The CDR3 is made up of 15 amino acids. V lost 2 bases and J lost 5; bases outside the gene matches: 6. Here the CDR3 reads CASSLASGQVDTQYF. CDR3 in DNA: TGTGCCAGCAGCTTAGCTAGCGGGCAAGTAGATACGCAGTATTTT.

This chain uses TRBV15 with TRBJ1-2; 7 bases align to TRBD1. CDR3 size: 16 residues. The germline V gene has CDR1 LNHNV and CDR2 YYDKDF (reference sequence). V shed 5 bases, J shed 3 bases, and the junction held 12 bases outside the gene matches. CDR3 in amino acids: CATSGGTVPLDYGYTF. The CDR3 DNA reads as TGTGCCACCAGCGGGGGGACAGTCCCCTTGGACTATGGCTACACCTTC.

The chain is built from TRBV21-1 and TRBJ2-7; the D segment call TRBD1 is taken from the table without a DNA check. TRBV21-1 constitutes a pseudogene. This CDR3 region has 14 residues. In nucleotides, the CDR3 is TGTGCCAGCAGCAAAGGGGACAGGGTCCACGAGCAGTACTTC. Translating it yields CASSKGDRVHEQYF.

This sequence joins TRBV18 and TRBJ2-7; 11 nucleotides align to TRBD1. Germline loops: CDR1 KGHSH, CDR2 LQKENI. Unmatched junction bases numbered 7, after V lost 5 bases and J lost 4 bases. The CDR3 runs 15 residues. The CDR3 sequence is CASSAGTGGRYEQYF. The CDR3 bases are TGTGCCAGCTCAGCCGGGACAGGGGGGAGGTACGAGCAGTACTTC.

This clone was seen a handful of times. The chain's CDR3 is CASSATGAEAFF. The CDR3 region has the DNA TGTGCCAGCAGCGCGACAGGGGCTGAAGCTTTCTTT. The chain recombines TRBV7-9 with TRBJ1-1; 8 positions match TRBD1. The germline V gene encodes CDR1 SEHNR and CDR2 FQNEAQ (reference sequence). V lost 5 bases, J lost 6 bases, and 2 bases stayed unmatched. This CDR3 contains 12 residues.

The rearrangement joins TRBV7-6 to TRBJ2-5, with D possibly matching TRBD1 (6 bases). The CDR3 is 13 residues long. Per germline, CDR1 SGHVS and CDR2 FNYEAQ. Trimming removed 5 bases from V and 3 bases from J, with 10 bases in between. DNA of the CDR3: TGTGCCAGCAGCCACAGGGTAAAAGAGACCCAGTACTTC. This sequence encodes CASSHRVKETQYF.

This chain's CDR3 is CASSPLTGSTDTQYF. As DNA, the CDR3 is TGTGCCAGCTCCCCTCTGACAGGGAGCACAGATACGCAGTATTTT. This chain uses TRBV18 with TRBJ2-3, with 7 bases identical to TRBD1. V shed 6 bases and J 0 bases; nucleotides not matched to a gene: 6. The CDR3 is 15 amino acids. Germline V gene data show CDR1 as KGHSH and CDR2 as LQKENI.

The rearrangement joins TRBV27 to TRBJ1-6, with 7 positions matching TRBD1. The CDR3 runs to 15 residues. The V segment lost 4 bases and the J segment 7 bases; nucleotides outside the gene matches: 7. CDR1 and CDR2 from the germline V gene are MNHEY and SMNVEV (reference sequence). The CDR3 loop reads CASSSDRFGNSPLHF. The CDR3 bases are TGTGCCAGCAGTTCGGACAGGTTCGGGAATTCACCCCTCCACTTT.

V and J are TRBV10-3 and TRBJ2-3; perhaps TRBD2 as D (6 bases). This CDR3 spans 15 amino acids. The germline CDR1 and CDR2 sequences are ENHRY and SYGVKD. Trimming removed 5 bases from V and 0 bases from J, with 12 bases in between. In DNA form, the CDR3 reads TGTGCCATCAGTTCCAGCGGGTTAAGCACAGATACGCAGTATTTT. This codes for CAISSSGLSTDTQYF.

V gene TRBV5-1 combines with J gene TRBJ2-7; TRBD2 matches 11 bases. V lost 5 bases, J lost 0 bases, and 10 bases stayed unmatched. The CDR3 is made up of 17 amino acids. Germline-derived CDR1 and CDR2 are SGHRS and YFSETQ. CDR3 protein: CASSGRASGRFSYEQYF. The CDR3 nucleotides are TGCGCCAGCAGTGGAAGGGCTAGCGGGAGGTTCTCCTACGAGCAGTACTTC. Full variable domain (remainder filled in from reference TRBV5-1 and TRBJ2-7): KAGVTQTPRYLIKTRGQQVTLSCSPISGHRSVSWYQQTPGQGLQFLFEYFSETQRNKGNFPGRFSGRQFSNSRSEMNVSTLELGDSALYLCASSGRASGRFSYEQYFGPGTRLTVT.

This chain links TRBV12-5 with TRBJ2-3, with D perhaps matching TRBD2 (5 bases). The CDR3 covers 15 residues. Germline V CDR1 and CDR2: LGHNT, FRNRAP. V was clipped by 2 bases and J by 2 bases, with 11 bases between them. The CDR3 is CASGLSSGNTDTQYF. Written as DNA, the CDR3 is TGTGCTAGTGGTTTGAGTTCGGGGAACACAGATACGCAGTATTTT. The whole variable domain, remainder taken from reference TRBV12-5 and TRBJ2-3, is DARVTQTPRHKVTEMGQEVTMRCQPILGHNTVFWYRQTMMQGLELLAYFRNRAPLDDSGMPKDRFSAEMPDATLATLKIQPSEPRDSAVYFCASGLSSGNTDTQYFGPGTRLTVL.